This entry lists 31 T cell receptor beta chains sequenced from one sample in a study of OX40 agonist ivuxolimab in advanced cancers. Some clones are missing from TCRdb's copy, which holds only in-frame ones; the method was immunoSEQ multiplex PCR. The data hold 37,000 or so clones, with roughly nine tenths observed a single time. Sequenced material: CD4+ or CD8+ T cells sorted from blood, taken in a trial of the OX40 agonist ivuxolimab. The receptors shown here come from an adult with an advanced solid tumor such as melanoma, head and neck, liver or kidney cancer.

This clone has just one count. This chain joins TRBV30 and TRBJ2-3; 13 nucleotides align to TRBD2. V lost 3 bases to trimming and J lost 4 bases; unmatched junction nucleotides: 4. Germline values: CDR1 GTSNPN, CDR2 SVGIG (reference sequence). CDR3 length equals 15 residues. In DNA form, the CDR3 reads TGTGCCTGGAGGGGGACTAGCGGGGTCTCAGATACGCAGTATTTT. The encoded protein is CAWRGTSGVSDTQYF. The entire variable domain, with the rest obtained from reference TRBV30 and TRBJ2-3, is as follows: SQTIHQWPATLVQPVGSPLSLECTVEGTSNPNLYWYRQAAGRGLQLLFYSVGIGQISSEVPQNLSASRPQDRQFILSSKKLLLSDSGFYLCAWRGTSGVSDTQYFGPGTRLTVL.

The count of this clone is one. V gene TRBV2 combines with J gene TRBJ1-6, with D perhaps TRBD1 (6 bases). CDR1 is SNHLY and CDR2 is FYNNEI in the germline V gene. The CDR3 has 15 residues. V lost 3 bases and J 1 base, leaving 7 bases between the germline ends. For the CDR3, the DNA is TGTGCCAGCAGTGAGGGGGCTTCCTATAATTCACCCCTCCACTTT. Its protein product is CASSEGASYNSPLHF.

The gene calls are TRBV7-8 and TRBJ2-3, with 16 bases lining up with TRBD2. CDR3 length: 18 residues. Trimming at V came to 4 bases and at J to 4 bases, leaving 8 bases not matched to a gene. CDR1 is SGHVS and CDR2 is FQNEAQ in the germline V gene. CDR3 sequence (DNA): TGTGCCAGCAGCTCCGGGACTAGCGGGGGGGCCGTAGCAGATACGCAGTATTTT. Translating gives CASSSGTSGGAVADTQYF. Variable domain in full (rest from reference TRBV7-8 and TRBJ2-3): GAGVSQSPRYKVAKRGQDVALRCDPISGHVSLFWYQQALGQGPEFLTYFQNEAQLDKSGLPSDRFFAERPEGSVSTLKIQRTQQEDSAVYLCASSSGTSGGAVADTQYFGPGTRLTVL.

The chain combines TRBV6-6 with TRBJ2-5, with 7 bases that match TRBD2. The J segment lost 5 bases and the V segment lost 5 bases, leaving 5 bases of the junction unmatched. Looked up from germline, CDR1 is MNHNY and CDR2 is SVGAGI (reference sequence). The CDR3 has 13 residues. In nucleotides, the CDR3 is TGTGCCAGCAGTGCGGGGGTAGGGGAGACCCAGTACTTC. It yields the protein CASSAGVGETQYF.

The chain carries TRBV7-2 and TRBJ1-1; the match to TRBD1 covers 7 bases. This CDR3 contains 13 residues. CDR1 and CDR2 (germline): SGHTA, FQGNSA. Trimming removed 3 bases from V and 4 bases from J; junction bases left unmatched: 2. The DNA for the CDR3 is TGTGCCAGCAGCTTTGCAGGGGGCACTGAAGCTTTCTTT. Its translation is CASSFAGGTEAFF.

The chain carries TRBV10-2 and TRBJ1-2; D is undetermined. Germline assignment: CDR1 WSHSY and CDR2 SAAADI. Trimming removed 2 bases from V and 4 bases from J, with 5 bases in between. There are 12 residues in the CDR3. The CDR3 DNA follows: TGCGCCAGCAGTGAGCCGTTCTATGGCTACACCTTC. Translation: CASSEPFYGYTF.

The chain couples TRBV2 to TRBJ2-1; no clear D gene. CDR1 and CDR2 from the germline V gene are SNHLY and FYNNEI. The V and J ends lost 3 bases and 0 bases respectively, with 6 bases between them. The CDR3 runs to 14 residues. The CDR3 nucleotides read TGTGCCAGCAGTGACGGCAGCTCCTACAATGAGCAGTTCTTC. Its translation: CASSDGSSYNEQFF.

V gene TRBV6-6 combines with J gene TRBJ1-1; D call uncertain. The V end lost 0 bases, the J end lost 13 bases, and 18 bases lay between the germline ends. This CDR3 spans 14 amino acids. CDR1 MNHNY and CDR2 SVGAGI come from the germline V gene (reference sequence). CDR3 sequence: CASSYSRLGVYDFF. DNA for the CDR3: TGTGCCAGCAGTTACTCTCGGCTGGGTGTGTATGATTTCTTT.

The J gene is TRBJ2-1, the V gene TRBV10-3; the D gene could be TRBD1 or TRBD2 (6 bases each). V lost 6 bases, J lost 9 bases, and 12 bases lay in between. The germline V gene encodes CDR1 ENHRY and CDR2 SYGVKD. The CDR3 runs 12 residues. The CDR3 sequence: CAISGRGPEQFF. In DNA, the CDR3 is TGTGCCATCAGCGGCCGGGGGCCTGAGCAGTTCTTC.

The chain employs TRBV6-6 and TRBJ1-3, with D hard to call. V gave up 6 bases and J gave up 4 bases, with 4 bases separating them. The CDR3 is 11 amino acids. From germline, CDR1 is MNHNY and CDR2 SVGAGI (reference sequence). CDR3 DNA sequence: TGTGCCAGCAGCGAGGGAAACACCATATATTTT. It translates to CASSEGNTIYF.

V and J are TRBV2 and TRBJ2-1, with TRBD2 matching 15 bases. Looked up from germline, CDR1 is SNHLY and CDR2 is FYNNEI. The ends lost 7 bases at V and 8 bases at J; junction bases unmatched: 3. The CDR3 consists of 14 residues. The CDR3, as DNA: TGTGCCAGCAACGGACTAGCGGGGGGGCATGAGCAGTTCTTC. Translation: CASNGLAGGHEQFF.

This sequence joins TRBV6-5 and TRBJ2-7, with D unresolved. This CDR3 contains 12 residues. CDR1 is MNHEY and CDR2 is SVGAGI in the germline V gene. Trimming pared 5 bases from V and 3 bases from J, leaving 8 bases between. Here the CDR3 DNA reads TGTGCCAGCAGTGCGACCCTCTACGAGCAGTACTTC. Its protein product is CASSATLYEQYF.

This clone ranks as medium-sized (0.01 to 0.1%). The V call is TRBV5-6, the J call TRBJ1-6; D not certain. The CDR3 sequence is 13 residues long. V was shortened by 0 bases and J by 8 bases, with 6 bases between the two germline ends. Germline V gene lookup returns CDR1 SGHDT and CDR2 YYEEEE. The CDR3 here is CASSLGQYSPLHF. For the CDR3, the DNA is TGTGCCAGCAGCTTGGGCCAGTATTCACCCCTCCACTTT.

CDR3 protein: CASSPTGPRRVTGELFF. The CDR3 DNA reads TGTGCCAGCAGCCCGACCGGACCCCGGAGGGTCACCGGGGAGCTGTTTTTT. The chain recombines TRBV11-2 with TRBJ2-2; maybe TRBD2 (6 bases). V was trimmed by 5 bases and J by 4 bases, leaving 20 bases between them. Germline CDR1 SGHAT, CDR2 FQNNGV. The CDR3 is 17 amino acids.

The CDR3 protein is CASSYRTGGGGYTF. CDR3 coding DNA: TGTGCCAGCAGCTACCGGACAGGGGGCGGCGGCTACACCTTC. The J gene is TRBJ1-2, the V gene TRBV7-8; 11 positions match TRBD1. The CDR3 is 14 amino acids. J was trimmed by 8 bases and V by 4 bases; bases with no gene match: 6. Germline values: CDR1 SGHVS, CDR2 FQNEAQ. The whole variable domain, filled in from reference TRBV7-8 and TRBJ1-2, reads GAGVSQSPRYKVAKRGQDVALRCDPISGHVSLFWYQQALGQGPEFLTYFQNEAQLDKSGLPSDRFFAERPEGSVSTLKIQRTQQEDSAVYLCASSYRTGGGGYTFGSGTRLTVV.

The rearrangement uses TRBV13 and TRBJ2-7; 9 bases are a match to TRBD2. V gave up 5 bases and J gave up 2 bases; unmatched junction bases: 4. Germline V lookup: CDR1 PRHDT, CDR2 FYEKMQ (reference sequence). CDR3 length equals 14 residues. CDR3 DNA: TGTGCCAGCAGCCCGAGCGGGGGGACCTACGAGCAGTACTTC. The encoded protein is CASSPSGGTYEQYF. The entire variable domain, with the rest obtained from reference TRBV13 and TRBJ2-7, is as follows: AAGVIQSPRHLIKEKRETATLKCYPIPRHDTVYWYQQGPGQDPQFLISFYEKMQSDKGSIPDRFSAQQFSDYHSELNMSSLELGDSALYFCASSPSGGTYEQYFGPGTRLTVT.

The chain couples TRBV7-9 to TRBJ1-2; TRBD1 is a possible D gene (6 bases). Germline V gene lookup returns CDR1 SEHNR and CDR2 FQNEAQ (reference sequence). Trimming took 3 bases from V and 5 from J, leaving 16 bases between them. CDR3 length: 15 residues. The chain's CDR3 is CASSFSTDRPYGYTF. CDR3 bases: TGTGCCAGCAGCTTCTCCACGGACAGACCATATGGCTACACCTTC.

The CDR3 loop is CASSDRGRTQYF. DNA for the CDR3: TGTGCCAGCAGTGACAGGGGACGTACGCAGTATTTT. The chain couples TRBV2 to TRBJ2-3, with D perhaps matching TRBD1 (6 bases). Between the trimmed V and J ends, which lost 3 bases and 8 bases, there was a span of 9 bases. Germline CDR1 reads SNHLY; CDR2 reads FYNNEI. The CDR3 spans 12 residues.

This clone has only one observation. This chain joins TRBV7-9 and TRBJ1-2, with 7 bases aligning to TRBD1. Per the germline V gene, CDR1 is SEHNR and CDR2 is FQNEAQ (reference sequence). V dropped 1 base and J dropped 4; count of bases not matched to a gene: 9. There are 16 residues in the CDR3. CDR3: CASSLGGTATPYGYTF. CDR3 in DNA: TGTGCCAGCAGCTTAGGGGGGACAGCGACCCCCTATGGCTACACCTTC.

The genes are TRBV4-2 and TRBJ2-1, with TRBD2 identical over 12 bases. The germline V gene encodes CDR1 LGHNA and CDR2 YNFKEQ. This CDR3 comprises 17 residues. V lost 0 bases and J lost 7; bases outside the gene matches: 7. The CDR3 reads CASSQDLLAGGMNEQFF. The DNA of the CDR3 is TGTGCCAGCAGCCAAGACCTCCTAGCGGGGGGGATGAATGAGCAGTTCTTC.

This chain joins TRBV6-6 and TRBJ2-3, with TRBD2 matching over 8 bases. Looked up from germline, CDR1 is MNHNY and CDR2 is SVGAGI (reference sequence). V dropped 8 bases and J dropped 0; count of bases not matched to a gene: 7. The CDR3 is 15 amino acids. CDR3 sequence: CASGGRGASTDTQYF. In DNA, the CDR3 is TGTGCCAGCGGCGGGCGGGGGGCTAGCACAGATACGCAGTATTTT.

This clone appeared a few times. The chain combines TRBV4-1 with TRBJ1-4; no reliable D call. The germline CDR1 and CDR2 sequences are MGHRA and YSYEKL. Trimming shortened V by 3 bases and J by 8 bases, and 13 bases separated the two germline ends. The CDR3 is 14 residues long. The CDR3 nucleotides read TGCGCCAGCAGCCAGCCCGGACTATCGGAAAAACTGTTTTTT. Encoded protein: CASSQPGLSEKLFF.

V usage is TRBV5-5 and J usage is TRBJ1-6, with TRBD1 as a possible D gene (6 bases). V lost 3 bases to trimming and J lost 10 bases, with 11 bases between them. The CDR3 loop spans 13 amino acids. Germline values: CDR1 SGHKS, CDR2 YYEKEE (reference sequence). The CDR3 coding sequence is TGTGCCAGCAGCTGGACAGCCGCCTCACCCCTCCACTTT. Translation gives CASSWTAASPLHF. The full variable domain, its missing parts supplied by reference TRBV5-5 and TRBJ1-6, is DAGVTQSPTHLIKTRGQQVTLRCSPISGHKSVSWYQQVLGQGPQFIFQYYEKEERGRGNFPDRFSARQFPNYSSELNVNALLLGDSALYLCASSWTAASPLHFGNGTRLTVT.

The gene calls are TRBV20-1 and TRBJ2-1; 7 bases fit TRBD1. V trimming: 6 bases; J trimming: 7 bases; junction bases outside the gene matches: 3. The CDR3 length is 11 residues. The germline V gene encodes CDR1 DFQATT and CDR2 SNEGSKA (reference sequence). CDR3 in DNA: TGCAGTGCCCCGACAGGGAATGAGCAGTTCTTC. Protein: CSAPTGNEQFF.

The chain's CDR3 is CASSFTGQGGNSPLHF. The CDR3 nucleotides read TGTGCCAGCAGCTTTACAGGTCAGGGGGGTAATTCACCCCTCCACTTT. The chain links TRBV7-8 to TRBJ1-6, with 7 bases lining up with TRBD1. Germline loops: CDR1 SGHVS, CDR2 FQNEAQ. The junction had 8 bases not matched to a gene; V was cut back by 3 bases and J by 6 bases. This CDR3 is 16 amino acids long.

J is TRBJ2-2 and V is TRBV9; 9 bases line up with TRBD1. Unmatched junction bases numbered 5, after V lost 5 bases and J lost 3 bases. The germline CDR1 and CDR2 sequences are SGDLS and YYNGEE. The CDR3 totals 15 residues. CDR3 DNA sequence: TGTGCCAGCAGGTGGGGACAGGGTCACACCGGGGAGCTGTTTTTT. Protein product: CASRWGQGHTGELFF. The variable domain in full, with the rest retrieved from reference TRBV9 and TRBJ2-2, is DSGVTQTPKHLITATGQRVTLRCSPRSGDLSVYWYQQSLDQGLQFLIQYYNGEERAKGNILERFSAQQFPDLHSELNLSSLELGDSALYFCASRWGQGHTGELFFGEGSRLTVL.

This sequence joins TRBV6-6 and TRBJ1-1; 8 nucleotides agree with TRBD1. The V segment lost 4 bases and the J segment 4 bases; nucleotides outside the gene matches: 2. In germline, CDR1 is MNHNY, CDR2 SVGAGI (reference sequence). CDR3 length equals 13 residues. As DNA, the CDR3 is TGTGCCAGCAGTTTAACAGGGGGCACTGAAGCTTTCTTT. Amino acids: CASSLTGGTEAFF.

The chain combines TRBV6-5 with TRBJ1-5; TRBD1 agrees at 8 bases. The J segment lost 3 bases and the V segment lost 5 bases, leaving 6 bases of the junction unmatched. Germline V CDR1 and CDR2: MNHEY, SVGAGI. The CDR3 has 15 residues. CDR3 region: CASSARDRHNQPQHF. The CDR3 DNA reads as TGTGCCAGCAGTGCCCGGGACAGGCACAATCAGCCCCAGCATTTT.

The chain has TRBV29-1 and TRBJ1-2, with TRBD1 matching 8 bases. V was pared by 4 bases and J by 4 bases, with 2 bases of the junction left unmatched. CDR1 is SQVTM and CDR2 is ANQGSEA in the germline V gene. The CDR3 has 12 residues. Here the CDR3 reads CSVVDRAYGYTF. The CDR3 bases are TGCAGCGTTGTGGACAGGGCCTATGGCTACACCTTC.

This clone was found once. The chain joins TRBV4-3 to TRBJ2-7; possibly TRBD1 for D (5 bases). With 2 bases removed from V and 5 bases from J, the gap between germline ends came to 19 bases. The CDR3 runs 16 residues. Germline CDR1 and CDR2: LGHNA and YSLEER. The CDR3 spells CASSQPQGFRKNEQYF. The DNA of the CDR3 is TGCGCCAGCAGCCAACCTCAGGGTTTTAGGAAGAACGAGCAGTACTTC.

The chain is built from TRBV2 and TRBJ2-5, with 10 bases lining up with TRBD1. Germline CDR1 is SNHLY and CDR2 is FYNNEI. This CDR3 spans 14 amino acids. V lost 6 bases to trimming and J lost 5 bases; unmatched junction nucleotides: 6. CDR3 sequence reads: CASRGTGAAETQYF. DNA of the CDR3: TGTGCCAGCAGAGGGACAGGGGCGGCGGAGACCCAGTACTTC. The whole variable domain, remainder taken from reference TRBV2 and TRBJ2-5, is EPEVTQTPSHQVTQMGQEVILRCVPISNHLYFYWYRQILGQKVEFLVSFYNNEISEKSEIFDDQFSVERPDGSNFTLKIRSTKLEDSAMYFCASRGTGAAETQYFGPGTRLLVL.